This T cell receptor (beta chain) appears in the sequencing data of a study of blood T cells in healthy people across ages. Notes on this clonotype: Its antigen is not known.

Next came a second PCR, run for about 7 to 12 cycles, which used a sample-barcoded 5' primer along with a J-beta primer mix. TCRdb analysed the 5' RACE reads with MiXCR anew, one entry per CDR3 protein. The profile shows hundreds of thousands of distinct CDR3 sequences, under 55% of them singletons. Study findings and constraints: As naive T cell percentage varied, TCR beta diversity correlated strongly with it.

This CDR3 has 15 amino acids. Sequences were obtained from blood. The chain has TRBV12-3 or TRBV12-4 and TRBJ2-1; the D gene could be TRBD1 or TRBD2 (5 bases each). The DNA matches TRBJ2-7 better at its end, which makes the J call doubtful. This receptor was taken from a man aged 60 to 69 in good health. CDR3 sequence (DNA): TGTGCCAGCAGTCCAGGGACCCTCGCCTACAATGAGCAGTACTTC. Protein sequence: CASSPGTLAYNEQYF.